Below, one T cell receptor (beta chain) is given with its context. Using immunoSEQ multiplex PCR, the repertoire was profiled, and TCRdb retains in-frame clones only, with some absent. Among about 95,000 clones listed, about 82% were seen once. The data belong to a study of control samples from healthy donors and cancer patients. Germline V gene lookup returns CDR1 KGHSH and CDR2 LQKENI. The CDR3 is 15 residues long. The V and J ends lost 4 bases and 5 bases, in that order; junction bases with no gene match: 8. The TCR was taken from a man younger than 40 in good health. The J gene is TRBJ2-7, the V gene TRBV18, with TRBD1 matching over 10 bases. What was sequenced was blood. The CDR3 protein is CASSLRQGASHEQYF. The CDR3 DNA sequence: TGTGCCAGCTCACTTCGACAGGGGGCTTCCCACGAGCAGTACTTC.